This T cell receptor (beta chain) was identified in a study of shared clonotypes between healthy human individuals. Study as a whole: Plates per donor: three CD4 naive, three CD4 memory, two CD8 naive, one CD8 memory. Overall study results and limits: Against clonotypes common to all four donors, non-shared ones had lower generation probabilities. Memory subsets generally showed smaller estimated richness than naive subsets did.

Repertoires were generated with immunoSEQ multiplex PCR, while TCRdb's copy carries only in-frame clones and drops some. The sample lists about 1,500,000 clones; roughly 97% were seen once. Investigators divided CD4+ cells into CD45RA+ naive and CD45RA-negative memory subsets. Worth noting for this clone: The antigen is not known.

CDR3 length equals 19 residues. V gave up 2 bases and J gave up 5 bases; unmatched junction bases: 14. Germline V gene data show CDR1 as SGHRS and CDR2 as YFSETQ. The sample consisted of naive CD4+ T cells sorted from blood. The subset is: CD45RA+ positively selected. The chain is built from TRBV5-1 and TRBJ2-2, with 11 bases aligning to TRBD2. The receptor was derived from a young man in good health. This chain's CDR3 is CASSFIRLAGGKSTGELFF. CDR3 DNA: TGCGCCAGCAGCTTTATAAGGCTAGCGGGAGGAAAGAGTACCGGGGAGCTGTTTTTT.